This T cell receptor beta chain was documented in a study of blood T cell repertoires in COVID-19. Study overall: Researchers got acute and convalescent COVID-19 samples from the United States, Italy and Spain. Sample material is recorded as cDNA or gDNA derived from T cells, B-cell-depleted T cells, or PBMCs.

In the original analysis: Counts of nucleated cells, estimated from reference gene primer amplification, were obtained. TCRdb's table, derived via immunoSEQ multiplex PCR, lists solely in-frame clones and lacks some. Clone size and the V and J calls come from that table; the DNA yielded D and trimming. This sample yields about 210,000 clones, of which under 90% are seen a single time; about 2.7% belongs to the top ten. CDR1 LGHNA and CDR2 YNFKEQ come from the germline V gene. J was trimmed by 5 bases and V by 2 bases; bases with no gene match: 8. The CDR3 runs to 15 residues. This chain joins TRBV4-2 and TRBJ2-5, with 7 bases identical to TRBD2. The receptor's source is a woman aged 40 to 55 with active or convalescent COVID-19. The sequenced sample consisted of peripheral blood. The CDR3 DNA follows: TGTGCCAGCAGCCAACAGCTAGCGGCCGGGGAGACCCAGTACTTC. Amino acids: CASSQQLAAGETQYF.